Presented here are 23 T cell receptor beta chains from one specimen sequenced in a study of cytomegalovirus exposure and HLA in healthy donors. The protocol was immunoSEQ multiplex PCR, while the TCRdb copy is restricted to in-frame clones and leaves out a portion. This sample has roughly 100,000 clones, with 85% found just once. Material: PBMCs. Receptor source: a man aged 18 to 30 in good health and CMV-seropositive.

The chain links TRBV5-1 to TRBJ1-1; TRBD1 matches at 8 bases. Trimming cost V 4 bases and J 5 bases; bases outside gene matches: 7. The CDR3 covers 14 residues. Germline loops: CDR1 SGHRS, CDR2 YFSETQ. The CDR3 region has the DNA TGCGCCAGCAGCCGGGCGACAGGGGATACTGAAGCTTTCTTT. This sequence encodes CASSRATGDTEAFF.

This clone was seen a single time. This rearrangement joins TRBV13 to TRBJ2-2; D might be TRBD2 (6 bases). Germline V gene sequence: CDR1 PRHDT, CDR2 FYEKMQ (reference sequence). There are 17 residues in the CDR3. The V end lost 5 bases, the J end lost 4 bases, and 20 bases lay between the germline ends. The CDR3 coding sequence is TGTGCCAGCAGCGTACTTAGCGGCCCCTCGGGCACCGGGGAGCTGTTTTTT. Amino acids: CASSVLSGPSGTGELFF.

In its sample, this clone was seen a few times. The chain links TRBV6-5 to TRBJ1-2; D uncertain. V was clipped by 5 bases and J by 6 bases, with 10 bases between them. The CDR3 extends over 12 amino acids. CDR1 and CDR2 from the germline V gene are MNHEY and SVGAGI. Here the CDR3 reads CASSEGGDGYTF. The CDR3 DNA is TGTGCCAGCAGTGAGGGCGGGGATGGCTACACCTTC.

The chain uses TRBV2 and TRBJ2-1; D remains unclear. There are 15 residues in the CDR3. The V end lost 0 bases, the J end lost 6 bases, and 12 bases lay between the germline ends. CDR1 and CDR2 (germline): SNHLY, FYNNEI. CDR3 DNA: TGTGCCAGCAGTGAAGCGCTACGACTGCGCAATGAGCAGTTCTTC. Its protein product is CASSEALRLRNEQFF.

In its sample, this clone was seen once. Written as DNA, the CDR3 is TGCGCCAGCAGCTTACAAATCGGGGACAGGGGAGCCTACGAGCAGTACTTC. It yields the protein CASSLQIGDRGAYEQYF. The chain recombines TRBV5-1 with TRBJ2-7, with 10 positions matching TRBD1. CDR3 size: 17 residues. The V gene end was trimmed by 2 bases and the J gene end by 2 bases; junction bases not matched to a gene: 10. Germline V lookup: CDR1 SGHRS, CDR2 YFSETQ.

The genes are TRBV10-3 and TRBJ2-1, with TRBD2 matching 9 bases. This CDR3 has 15 residues. Trimming at V came to 2 bases and at J to 8 bases, leaving 7 bases not matched to a gene. Germline V gene sequence: CDR1 ENHRY, CDR2 SYGVKD. CDR3 DNA sequence: TGTGCCATCAGTGAGATGGCGGGAGGGGTCCATGAGCAGTTCTTC. Translating gives CAISEMAGGVHEQFF.

The chain is built from TRBV5-6 and TRBJ2-3; the D gene is possibly TRBD1 (6 bases). Trimming removed 2 bases at V and 1 base at J, with 11 bases between. The germline CDR1 and CDR2 sequences are SGHDT and YYEEEE. The length of the CDR3 is 15 residues. In nucleotides, the CDR3 is TGTGCCAGCAGCTTACCGGGACATGGCACAGATACGCAGTATTTT. Residues: CASSLPGHGTDTQYF.

The chain combines TRBV19 with TRBJ1-5; D might be TRBD1 (5 bases). The CDR3 consists of 17 residues. V was pared by 7 bases and J by 0 bases, with 19 bases between. Germline CDR1 is LNHDA and CDR2 is SQIVND (reference sequence). The CDR3 spells CASTLIGEYYSNQPQHF. For the CDR3, the DNA is TGTGCCAGTACCCTTATAGGGGAATATTATAGCAATCAGCCCCAGCATTTT.

The rearrangement uses TRBV11-2 and TRBJ2-7; tentative D call: TRBD2 (6 bases). There are 15 residues in the CDR3. CDR1 is SGHAT, CDR2 FQNNGV, per germline. V was shortened by 0 bases and J by 2 bases, with 11 bases between the two germline ends. The CDR3 region is CASSLEWRAPYEQYF. The CDR3 bases are TGTGCCAGCAGCTTAGAATGGAGGGCGCCCTACGAGCAGTACTTC.

The chain links TRBV7-8 to TRBJ2-7; tentative D call: TRBD2 (5 bases). The germline gives CDR1 SGHVS, CDR2 FQNEAQ. This CDR3 contains 15 residues. Trimming took 1 base from V and 2 from J, leaving 12 bases between them. This CDR3 is CASSLGSSVPYEQYF. CDR3 coding DNA: TGTGCCAGCAGCTTAGGTAGTAGCGTCCCCTACGAGCAGTACTTC. Based on the CDR3 plus reference TRBV7-8 and TRBJ2-7, the full variable domain is GAGVSQSPRYKVAKRGQDVALRCDPISGHVSLFWYQQALGQGPEFLTYFQNEAQLDKSGLPSDRFFAERPEGSVSTLKIQRTQQEDSAVYLCASSLGSSVPYEQYFGPGTRLTVT.

The chain combines TRBV7-3 with TRBJ2-2; D possibly corresponds to TRBD1 (5 bases). V was pared by 5 bases and J by 6 bases, with 13 bases between. The CDR3 is made up of 14 amino acids. Germline V gene sequence: CDR1 SGHTA, CDR2 FQGTGA. This CDR3 is CASSPSGLPGELFF. The DNA for the CDR3 is TGTGCCAGCAGCCCTTCAGGGTTGCCCGGGGAGCTGTTTTTT.

The chain carries TRBV19 and TRBJ1-5, with TRBD1 as a possible D gene (6 bases). This CDR3 spans 12 amino acids. V dropped 4 bases and J dropped 5 bases, with 6 bases sitting between them. Germline CDR1 and CDR2: LNHDA and SQIVND (reference sequence). The DNA of the CDR3 is TGTGCCAGTAGTAGACAGGATCAGCCCCAGCATTTT. Translated: CASSRQDQPQHF. Together with reference TRBV19 and TRBJ1-5, the CDR3 gives the full variable domain: DGGITQSPKYLFRKEGQNVTLSCEQNLNHDAMYWYRQDPGQGLRLIYYSQIVNDFQKGDIAEGYSVSREKKESFPLTVTSAQKNPTAFYLCASSRQDQPQHFGDGTRLSIL.

The chain combines TRBV11-2 with TRBJ1-1; the D is unclear. V was clipped by 6 bases and J by 2 bases, with 10 bases between them. From germline, CDR1 is SGHAT and CDR2 FQNNGV. This CDR3 region has 13 residues. The DNA for the CDR3 is TGTGCCAGCAGACACAGCCTCAACACTGAAGCTTTCTTT. Translating it yields CASRHSLNTEAFF.

This rearrangement joins TRBV5-4 to TRBJ2-1, with 7 bases identical to TRBD2. CDR1 and CDR2 from the germline V gene are SGHNT and YYREEE (reference sequence). The V gene end was trimmed by 4 bases and the J gene end by 8 bases; junction bases not matched to a gene: 12. This CDR3 is built from 15 residues. This CDR3 reads CASSPGGRAAHEQFF. In nucleotides, the CDR3 is TGTGCCAGCAGCCCCGGAGGGAGGGCGGCACATGAGCAGTTCTTC.

V usage is TRBV10-2 and J usage is TRBJ2-1; TRBD1 agrees at 7 bases. Germline V gene sequence: CDR1 WSHSY, CDR2 SAAADI. Trimming took 1 base from V and 12 from J; bases not matched to a gene: 3. This CDR3 has 12 amino acids. CDR3 nucleotides: TGCGCCAGCAGTGAGTACCGGGACAGGCAGTTCTTC. Residues: CASSEYRDRQFF.

The V gene is TRBV29-1, the J gene TRBJ1-3; D not resolved. Trimming cost V 0 bases and J 0 bases, with 6 bases left between them. The CDR3 runs 14 residues. Germline CDR1 reads SQVTM; CDR2 reads ANQGSEA. CDR3 in amino acids: CSVEETASGNTIYF. The CDR3 region has the DNA TGCAGCGTTGAAGAAACAGCCTCTGGAAACACCATATATTTT.

This clone was found once. This rearrangement joins TRBV5-1 to TRBJ2-2; 9 bases map to TRBD1. This CDR3 spans 16 amino acids. Germline V lookup: CDR1 SGHRS, CDR2 YFSETQ. V was pared by 1 base and J by 5 bases, with 6 bases of the junction left unmatched. CDR3 nucleotide sequence: TGCGCCAGCAGCTTGACAGGGGGCGCGTCTACCGGGGAGCTGTTTTTT. It codes for CASSLTGGASTGELFF.

The chain uses TRBV28 and TRBJ1-2, with D hard to call. Germline V gives CDR1 MDHEN, CDR2 SYDVKM. The CDR3 totals 13 residues. V dropped 7 bases and J dropped 1 base, with 10 bases sitting between them. CDR3 DNA sequence: TGTGCCAGCACCCTCACTTTTAACTATGGCTACACCTTC. Protein product: CASTLTFNYGYTF.

V usage is TRBV30 and J usage is TRBJ2-7, with 9 bases lining up with TRBD1. The ends lost 5 bases at V and 0 bases at J; junction bases unmatched: 5. Germline-derived CDR1 and CDR2 are GTSNPN and SVGIG (reference sequence). CDR3 length: 14 amino acids. The CDR3 DNA reads as TGTGCCTGGCAGAACAGGGGGCCCTCCTACGAGCAGTACTTC. It specifies CAWQNRGPSYEQYF.

The chain links TRBV30 to TRBJ2-7; 8 nucleotides line up with TRBD1. The CDR3 has 16 amino acids. V was pared by 1 base and J by 1 base, with 9 bases of the junction left unmatched. Germline CDR1 and CDR2: GTSNPN and SVGIG (reference sequence). Here the CDR3 DNA reads TGTGCCTGGAGTGAACCAGGGACAGGAGATTCCTACGAGCAGTACTTC. Translation: CAWSEPGTGDSYEQYF.

The chain combines TRBV7-6 with TRBJ1-3; D is ambiguous. Trimming cost V 5 bases and J 0 bases, with 17 bases left between them. Germline V gene lookup returns CDR1 SGHVS and CDR2 FNYEAQ. The CDR3 spans 17 residues. The CDR3 sequence is CASSRGGLTGSGNTIYF. Here the CDR3 DNA reads TGTGCCAGCAGCCGGGGTGGTTTGACGGGCTCTGGAAACACCATATATTTT.

The gene calls are TRBV19 and TRBJ2-2; no definite D call. Germline V gene sequence: CDR1 LNHDA, CDR2 SQIVND (reference sequence). V lost 3 bases and J lost 2, with 13 bases in between. The length of the CDR3 is 16 residues. The CDR3 spells CASSIALYRNTGELFF. The DNA of the CDR3 is TGTGCCAGTAGTATCGCGTTATACAGAAACACCGGGGAGCTGTTTTTT.

The chain couples TRBV11-2 to TRBJ1-1; D unresolved. CDR3 size: 13 residues. V shed 6 bases and J shed 4 bases, with 12 bases lying between them. Germline V lookup: CDR1 SGHAT, CDR2 FQNNGV. CDR3: CASSVLRSTEAFF. CDR3 DNA sequence: TGTGCCAGCAGTGTCTTAAGGAGCACTGAAGCTTTCTTT.